A selection of T cell receptor beta chains follows, all from one sample in a study of T cell repertoires in cytomegalovirus infection. TCRdb passed the reads through MiXCR, listing each CDR3 protein once. The sample gives 350,000 to 450,000 distinct CDR3 sequences, 15% to 20% of which show up once; less than 9.5% is in the top ten. Source material: PBMCs. The receptors originated from a human donor in good health (CMV status not recorded). Some clones in this sample may be carry-over from other donors' samples. Each CDR3 is given with its conserved first and last residue. Fields, in order: D gene, J gene, clone size, V gene, CDR3 DNA, CDR3 protein. A D gene is named only where the DNA matches it firmly. Only some rows state a clone size, as once, few, many or a class for expanded clones.

.	TRBJ1-6	.	TRBV7-2	TGTGCCAGCAGCCCTAATGATTCACCCCTCCACTTT	CASSPNDSPLHF
TRBD1	TRBJ2-1	many	TRBV6-5	TGTGCCAGCAGTACCGGGGCAGGGGGCGATGAGCAGTTCTTC	CASSTGAGGDEQFF
TRBD2	TRBJ2-7	many	TRBV20-1	TGCAGTGCAAACCCCCGGACTAGCGGAAACTACGAGCAGTACTTC	CSANPRTSGNYEQYF
.	TRBJ2-7	.	TRBV12-3/TRBV12-4	TGTGCCAGCAGGGCGGATACTTCCCCGGGAATCCACGAGCAGTACTTC	CASRADTSPGIHEQYF
.	TRBJ2-1	many	TRBV7-2	TGTGCCAGCAGGCTTCCGAGCTCCTACAATGAGCAGTTCTTC	CASRLPSSYNEQFF
TRBD1	TRBJ1-2	.	TRBV19	TGTGCCAGTAGGTCCACAGGGGACTATGGCTACACCTTC	CASRSTGDYGYTF
.	TRBJ2-7	many	TRBV10-3	TGTGCCATCAGCGAACAAGAAACCTACGAGCAGTACTTC	CAISEQETYEQYF
.	TRBJ1-1	many	TRBV7-2	TGTGCCAGCAGCTTTAGATCAGCGCTGAACACTGAAGCTTTCTTT	CASSFRSALNTEAFF
TRBD1	TRBJ1-6	few	TRBV11-2	TGTGCCAGCAGCTTAAACTACGACCAGGACAGGGTTTCACCCCTCCACTTT	CASSLNYDQDRVSPLHF
.	TRBJ1-1	many	TRBV12-3/TRBV12-4	TGTGCCAGCAGTAGGGAAGCGAACACTGAAGCTTTCTTT	CASSREANTEAFF
.	TRBJ2-5	many	TRBV7-6	TGTGCCAGCAGTCACCCGAACAGGGAAGAGACCCAGTACTTC	CASSHPNREETQYF
TRBD1	TRBJ2-7	.	TRBV30	TGTGCCTGGACCACAGGGGACGAGCAGTACTTC	CAWTTGDEQYF
.	TRBJ2-1	.	TRBV20-1	TGCAGTGCTAGAAGCGGGACAGCCCCGGGTGAGCAGTTCTTC	CSARSGTAPGEQFF
.	TRBJ1-2	.	TRBV28	TGTGCCAGCAGCAGCAGCGGGGACGACTATGGCTACACCTTC	CASSSSGDDYGYTF
.	TRBJ2-7	few	TRBV20-1	TGCAGTGCTAGTTGGGAGCACCGCTACGAGCAGTACTTC	CSASWEHRYEQYF
TRBD2	TRBJ2-7	many	TRBV7-4	TGTGCCAGCAGCCAGCGGGGCCCCATCGGCGAGCAGTACTTC	CASSQRGPIGEQYF
.	TRBJ2-7	many	TRBV7-2	TGTGCCAGCAGCCTACCCTCCTACGAGCAGTACTTC	CASSLPSYEQYF
.	TRBJ2-7	.	TRBV2	TGTGCCAGCAGTTCACTGGAAGGTTACGAGCAGTACTTC	CASSSLEGYEQYF